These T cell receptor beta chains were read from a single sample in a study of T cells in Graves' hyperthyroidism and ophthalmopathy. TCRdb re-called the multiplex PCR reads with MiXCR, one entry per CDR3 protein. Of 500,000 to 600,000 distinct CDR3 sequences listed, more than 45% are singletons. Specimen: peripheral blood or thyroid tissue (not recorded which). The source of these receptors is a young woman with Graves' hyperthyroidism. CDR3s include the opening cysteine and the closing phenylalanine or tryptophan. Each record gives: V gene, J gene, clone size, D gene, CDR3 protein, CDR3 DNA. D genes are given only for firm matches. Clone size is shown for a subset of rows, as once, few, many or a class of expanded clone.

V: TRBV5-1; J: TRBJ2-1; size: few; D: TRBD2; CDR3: CASSAGLAGHNEQFF; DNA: TGCGCCAGCAGCGCGGGACTAGCGGGACACAATGAGCAGTTCTTC
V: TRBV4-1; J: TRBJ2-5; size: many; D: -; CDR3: CASSRSAPIETQYF; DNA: TGCGCCAGCAGCCGATCGGCCCCGATAGAGACCCAGTACTTC
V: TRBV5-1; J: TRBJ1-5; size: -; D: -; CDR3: CASSLGHSRDYEHF; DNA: TGCGCCAGCAGCTTGGGACACAGCAGGGACTACGAGCATTTT
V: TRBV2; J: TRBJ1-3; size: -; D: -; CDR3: CASSAGPGGNTIYF; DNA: TGTGCCAGCAGTGCGGGACCGGGAGGAAACACCATATATTTT
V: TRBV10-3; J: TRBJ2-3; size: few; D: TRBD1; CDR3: CAIKRTGEADTQYF; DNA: TGTGCCATCAAAAGGACAGGGGAGGCAGATACGCAGTATTTT
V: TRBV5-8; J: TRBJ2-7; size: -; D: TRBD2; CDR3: CASSLLAGVAYEQYF; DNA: TGTGCCAGCAGCTTACTAGCGGGAGTAGCCTACGAGCAGTACTTC
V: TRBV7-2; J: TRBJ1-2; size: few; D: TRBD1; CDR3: CASSPQGAGDGYTF; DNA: TGTGCCAGCAGTCCCCAGGGGGCGGGAGATGGCTACACCTTC
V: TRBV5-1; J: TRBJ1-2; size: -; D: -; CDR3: CASSWVGNNYGYTF; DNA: TGCGCCAGCAGCTGGGTGGGGAATAACTATGGCTACACCTTC
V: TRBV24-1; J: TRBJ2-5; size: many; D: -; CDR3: CATSDSGFSGTQYF; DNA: TGTGCCACCAGTGATTCGGGGTTTTCGGGGACCCAGTACTTC
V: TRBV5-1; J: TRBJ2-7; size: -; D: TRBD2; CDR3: CASSDPGRESHEQYF; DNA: TGCGCCAGCAGCGACCCAGGGCGGGAGTCCCACGAGCAGTACTTC
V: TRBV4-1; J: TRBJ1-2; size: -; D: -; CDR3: CASSQVQGQTVYGYTF; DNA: TGCGCCAGCAGCCAAGTGCAGGGGCAAACCGTCTATGGCTACACCTTC
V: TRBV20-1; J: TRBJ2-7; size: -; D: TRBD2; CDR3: CSAGDLRSGSSYEQYF; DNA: TGCAGTGCTGGAGATCTCCGTAGCGGGAGCTCCTACGAGCAGTACTTC
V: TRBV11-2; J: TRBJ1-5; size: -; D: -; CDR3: CASSLGLEGYQPQHF; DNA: TGTGCCAGCAGCCTAGGACTGGAGGGTTATCAGCCCCAGCATTTT
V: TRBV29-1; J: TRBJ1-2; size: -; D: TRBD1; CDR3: CSAEEGTGSIGYTF; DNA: TGCAGCGCTGAAGAGGGGACAGGGTCGATCGGCTACACCTTC
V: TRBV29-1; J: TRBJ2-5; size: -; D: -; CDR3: CSVDGRDAETQYF; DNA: TGCAGCGTTGACGGAAGGGACGCAGAGACCCAGTACTTC
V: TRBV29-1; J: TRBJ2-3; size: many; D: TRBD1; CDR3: CSGEGQRTDTQYF; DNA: TGCAGCGGAGAGGGACAGAGGACAGATACGCAGTATTTT
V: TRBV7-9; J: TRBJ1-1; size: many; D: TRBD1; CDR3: CASSSPDRAAVEAFF; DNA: TGTGCCAGCAGCTCCCCGGACAGGGCGGCGGTTGAAGCTTTCTTT
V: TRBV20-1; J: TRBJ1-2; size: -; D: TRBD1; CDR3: CSAREFKGARGYTF; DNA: TGCAGTGCTAGAGAGTTCAAGGGGGCGCGGGGCTACACCTTC
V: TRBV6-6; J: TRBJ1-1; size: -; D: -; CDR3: CASSKLAGECFF; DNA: TGTGCCAGCAGTAAACTAGCGGGAGAGTGCTTTTTT
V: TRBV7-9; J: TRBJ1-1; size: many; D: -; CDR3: CASSLALTEGTEAFF; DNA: TGTGCCAGCAGCTTAGCGTTAACAGAGGGCACTGAAGCTTTCTTT
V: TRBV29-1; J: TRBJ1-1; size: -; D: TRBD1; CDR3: CSVRQGQNTEAFF; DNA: TGCAGCGTTAGACAGGGACAGAACACTGAAGCTTTCTTT
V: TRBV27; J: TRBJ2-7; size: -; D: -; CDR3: CASSLPSSQSWVVPYEQYF; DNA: TGTGCCAGCAGTTTGCCTAGCAGCCAATCATGGGTCGTACCCTACGAGCAGTACTTC
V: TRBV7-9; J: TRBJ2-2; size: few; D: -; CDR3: CASSPPWGDTGELFF; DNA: TGTGCCAGCAGTCCTCCTTGGGGGGACACCGGGGAGCTGTTTTTT
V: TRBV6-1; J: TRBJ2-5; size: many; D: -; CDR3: CASSDSPEETQYF; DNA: TGTGCCAGCAGTGACAGTCCTGAAGAGACCCAGTACTTC
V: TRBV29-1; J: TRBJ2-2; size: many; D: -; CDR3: CSVVWNTGELFF; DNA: TGCAGCGTTGTTTGGAACACCGGGGAGCTGTTTTTT
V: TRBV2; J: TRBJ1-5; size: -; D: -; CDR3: CASSEGGYEQYFGPQHF; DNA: -
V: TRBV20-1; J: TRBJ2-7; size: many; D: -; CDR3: CSARPDSEQYF; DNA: TGCAGTGCTAGACCAGACAGCGAGCAGTACTTC
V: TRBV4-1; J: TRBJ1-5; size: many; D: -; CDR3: CASSQVGQPQHF; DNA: TGCGCCAGCAGCCAAGTAGGACAGCCCCAGCATTTT
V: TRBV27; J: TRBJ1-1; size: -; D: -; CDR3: CASRLYRNTEAFF; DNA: TGTGCCAGCCGTTTATACAGGAACACTGAAGCTTTCTTT
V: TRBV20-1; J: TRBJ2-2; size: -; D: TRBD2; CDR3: CSARLAGGSGELFF; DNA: TGCAGTGCGCGACTAGCGGGAGGATCCGGGGAGCTGTTTTTT
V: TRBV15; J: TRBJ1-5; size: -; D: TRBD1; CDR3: CATSVGQGYGDQPQHF; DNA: TGTGCCACCAGCGTAGGACAGGGGTACGGGGATCAGCCCCAGCATTTT
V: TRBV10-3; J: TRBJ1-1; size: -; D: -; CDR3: CAIRGTPNTEAFF; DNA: TGTGCCATCAGGGGAACGCCGAACACTGAAGCTTTCTTT
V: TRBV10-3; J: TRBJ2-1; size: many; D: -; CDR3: CAIGSVSYNEQFF; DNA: TGTGCCATCGGAAGTGTATCGTACAATGAGCAGTTCTTC
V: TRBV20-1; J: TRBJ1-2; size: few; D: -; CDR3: CSALDKSGYTF; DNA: TGCAGTGCTTTAGACAAGTCTGGCTACACCTTC
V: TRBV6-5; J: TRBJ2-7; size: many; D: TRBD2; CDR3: CASSVAGGPLYEQYF; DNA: TGTGCCAGCAGTGTAGCGGGAGGGCCTTTGTACGAGCAGTACTTC
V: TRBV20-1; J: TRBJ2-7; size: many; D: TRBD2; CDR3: CSARDLKREGTYEQYF; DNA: TGCAGTGCTAGAGATCTTAAGCGGGAGGGTACCTACGAGCAGTACTTC
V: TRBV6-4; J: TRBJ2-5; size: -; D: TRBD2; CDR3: CASSELAAAQETQYF; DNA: TGTGCCAGCAGTGAACTAGCGGCGGCACAAGAGACCCAGTACTTC
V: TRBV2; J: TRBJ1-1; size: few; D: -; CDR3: CASGEGFGNTEAFF; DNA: TGTGCCAGCGGGGAGGGGTTTGGGAACACTGAAGCTTTCTTT
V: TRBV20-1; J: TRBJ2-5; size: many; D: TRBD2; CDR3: CSARVAGVGGRETQYF; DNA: TGCAGTGCTAGGGTAGCGGGAGTGGGCGGTCGAGAGACCCAGTACTTC
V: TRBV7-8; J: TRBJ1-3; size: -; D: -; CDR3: CASSPVASDSAGNTIYF; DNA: TGTGCCAGCAGCCCTGTGGCGTCCGACAGTGCTGGAAACACCATATATTTT
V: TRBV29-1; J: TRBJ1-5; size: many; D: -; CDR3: CSVRAGSDQPQHF; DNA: TGCAGCGTTCGTGCAGGTTCGGATCAGCCCCAGCATTTT
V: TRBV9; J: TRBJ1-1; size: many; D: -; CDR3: CASSGGFGAFF; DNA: TGTGCCAGCAGCGGGGGATTCGGGGCTTTCTTT
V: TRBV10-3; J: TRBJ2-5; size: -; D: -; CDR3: CAISELGLVETQYF; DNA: TGTGCCATCAGTGAGCTGGGATTGGTTGAGACCCAGTACTTC
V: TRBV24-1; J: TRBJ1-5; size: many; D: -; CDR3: CATSDSRRVSNQPQHF; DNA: TGTGCCACCAGTGATTCGCGCAGGGTTAGCAATCAGCCCCAGCATTTT
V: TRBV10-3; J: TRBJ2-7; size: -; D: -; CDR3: CAIRLTEPNYEQYF; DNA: TGTGCCATCAGGCTGACGGAGCCTAACTACGAGCAGTACTTC
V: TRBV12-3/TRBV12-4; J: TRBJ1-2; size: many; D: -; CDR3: CASSLGTYTF; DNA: TGTGCCAGCAGTTTGGGGACCTACACCTTC
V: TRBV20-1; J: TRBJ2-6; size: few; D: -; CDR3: CSARDLAGANVLTF; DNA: TGCAGTGCTAGAGATTTGGCAGGGGCCAACGTCCTGACTTTC
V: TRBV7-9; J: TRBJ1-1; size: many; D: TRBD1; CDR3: CASSLGGGVLNTEAFF; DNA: TGTGCCAGCAGCTTAGGAGGGGGCGTCTTGAACACTGAAGCTTTCTTT